The 22 T cell receptor beta chains given below trace back to one sample, sequenced in a study of T cells in localized non-small cell lung cancer. Assay used: immunoSEQ multiplex PCR; TCRdb lists only in-frame clones, some missing. In the table there are roughly 3,000 clones, roughly 28% of which are singletons. The specimen was lung tumor tissue, collected before any cancer treatment. The receptors were gathered from a woman between 40 and 69 years old with stage I lung adenocarcinoma.

With regard to this clone: Other DNA sequences in the same sample also yield this CDR3. The CDR3 DNA sequence: TGTGCCAGCTCACCACCGGCTGGAAGCTCCTACGAGCAGTACTTC. Protein: CASSPPAGSSYEQYF. The gene calls are TRBV18 and TRBJ2-7; no firm D call. V was trimmed by 0 bases and J by 0 bases, leaving 9 bases between them. Germline V gene sequence: CDR1 KGHSH, CDR2 LQKENI. The CDR3 extends over 15 amino acids.

This clone rates as medium-sized (0.01 to 0.1%). The chain carries TRBV6-8 and TRBJ1-5, with a weak D call TRBD1 (6 bases). The ends were cut back, 4 bases at V and 3 bases at J, with 10 bases in the middle. CDR3 length equals 14 residues. Germline CDR1 is MNHGY and CDR2 is SAAAGT. The CDR3: CASSSQGINQPQHF. The DNA of the CDR3 is TGTGCCAGCAGTTCGCAGGGGATCAATCAGCCCCAGCATTTT.

The chain couples TRBV6-8 to TRBJ1-5; D is possibly TRBD1 (5 bases). CDR1 is MNHGY, CDR2 SAAAGT, per germline. V was trimmed by 6 bases and J by 0 bases, leaving 12 bases between them. The CDR3 is 15 amino acids. CDR3 amino acids: CASRYRRYSNQPQHF. CDR3 nucleotide sequence: TGTGCCAGCAGATACAGGCGCTATAGCAATCAGCCCCAGCATTTT.

This chain links TRBV28 with TRBJ2-7, with 7 nucleotides matching TRBD1. Germline CDR1 is MDHEN and CDR2 is SYDVKM. The CDR3 contains 14 residues. Losses at the gene ends were 5 bases for V and 3 bases for J; bases not matched to a gene: 7. DNA of the CDR3: TGTGCCAGCAGTCGGGACAGTCCTATCTACGAGCAGTACTTC. This encodes CASSRDSPIYEQYF.

This sequence joins TRBV2 and TRBJ2-3; no reliable D call. Germline V gene data show CDR1 as SNHLY and CDR2 as FYNNEI. Trimming pared 7 bases from V and 2 bases from J, leaving 16 bases between. CDR3 length: 15 residues. CDR3 nucleotide sequence: TGTGCCAGCAAGGAGTTTGCCGTTACCACAGATACGCAGTATTTT. This codes for CASKEFAVTTDTQYF.

This chain uses TRBV28 with TRBJ2-3; 8 positions match TRBD1. Looked up from germline, CDR1 is MDHEN and CDR2 is SYDVKM. The V and J ends lost 3 bases and 1 base, in that order; junction bases with no gene match: 6. This CDR3 has 16 amino acids. CDR3 region: CASSFRTGMGTDTQYF. CDR3 coding DNA: TGTGCCAGCAGTTTTCGGACAGGGATGGGCACAGATACGCAGTATTTT.

The chain joins TRBV15 to TRBJ1-2, with 9 nucleotides matching TRBD1. The CDR3 has 17 residues. In germline, CDR1 is LNHNV, CDR2 YYDKDF (reference sequence). Trimming at V came to 3 bases and at J to 4 bases, leaving 12 bases not matched to a gene. As DNA, the CDR3 is TGTGCCACCAGCAGGGGAGGATTGGGACAGGGTTCCTATGGCTACACCTTC. Protein product: CATSRGGLGQGSYGYTF.

Concerning this clone itself: One end of the junction does not line up with germline, which may come from a read error. The chain couples TRBV4-1 to TRBJ2-1; tentatively, D is TRBD1 (5 bases). Per germline, CDR1 MGHRA and CDR2 YSYEKL. The CDR3 is made up of 14 amino acids. CDR3: CTSSHLTGNREQFF. For the CDR3, the DNA is TGCACCAGCAGCCACCTCACAGGTAATCGAGAGCAGTTCTTC.

This chain uses TRBV29-1 with TRBJ2-7, with TRBD2 matching 10 bases. V shed 4 bases, J shed 5 bases, and the junction held 8 bases outside the gene matches. This CDR3 spans 14 amino acids. CDR1 is SQVTM and CDR2 is ANQGSEA in the germline V gene. CDR3 DNA: TGCAGCGTTGCCTCCGGACTAGCGGACCACGAGCAGTACTTC. Translation: CSVASGLADHEQYF.

The chain links TRBV19 to TRBJ1-5, with 9 bases lining up with TRBD1. Germline V CDR1 and CDR2: LNHDA, SQIVND (reference sequence). The CDR3 spans 15 residues. V gave up 1 base and J gave up 4 bases; unmatched junction bases: 2. In nucleotides, the CDR3 is TGTGCCAGTAGTATAGGAGGGACAGGGAATCAGCCCCAGCATTTT. This sequence encodes CASSIGGTGNQPQHF.

The V gene is TRBV19, the J gene TRBJ2-1; 10 positions match TRBD2. The V segment lost 2 bases and the J segment 6 bases; nucleotides outside the gene matches: 4. CDR1 LNHDA and CDR2 SQIVND come from the germline V gene (reference sequence). The CDR3 spans 15 residues. The CDR3 region is CASSISSSGSNEQFF. DNA for the CDR3: TGTGCCAGTAGTATAAGTTCTAGCGGGAGCAATGAGCAGTTCTTC.

This clone is deemed medium-sized (0.01 to 0.1%). The chain uses TRBV11-3 and TRBJ1-2; 10 bases fit TRBD1. The CDR3 consists of 14 residues. Trimming removed 5 bases from V and 7 bases from J; junction bases left unmatched: 7. The V gene's germline CDR1 is SGHNT and CDR2 YENEEA. CDR3 DNA sequence: TGTGCCAGCAGCCAGACAGGGGGCGCGGGTGGCTACACCTTC. The encoded protein is CASSQTGGAGGYTF.

The chain couples TRBV18 to TRBJ1-2; D uncertain. CDR3 length: 14 amino acids. V was trimmed by 3 bases and J by 8 bases, leaving 16 bases between them. Germline lookup yields CDR1 KGHSH and CDR2 LQKENI. This CDR3 reads CASSPDGRGEGYTF. DNA for the CDR3: TGTGCCAGCTCACCCGACGGACGCGGTGAGGGCTACACCTTC.

The chain is built from TRBV19 and TRBJ2-7; tentatively, D is TRBD1 or TRBD2 (5 bases each). The CDR3 totals 14 residues. CDR1 is LNHDA, CDR2 SQIVND, per germline (reference sequence). V lost 6 bases, J lost 5 bases, and 17 bases lay in between. This CDR3 is CASSARGPGHEQYF. The DNA of the CDR3 is TGTGCCAGTAGCGCCCGGGGCCCAGGGCACGAGCAGTACTTC.

The chain recombines TRBV13 with TRBJ2-7; 10 bases line up with TRBD2. Germline CDR1 is PRHDT and CDR2 is FYEKMQ (reference sequence). Trimming removed 0 bases from V and 6 bases from J; junction bases left unmatched: 5. The CDR3 extends over 15 amino acids. The CDR3 DNA follows: TGTGCCAGCAGCTTAGGTAGGGGACTAGCGCTCGAGCAGTACTTC. Protein product: CASSLGRGLALEQYF. The full variable domain, rest sourced from reference TRBV13 and TRBJ2-7, is AAGVIQSPRHLIKEKRETATLKCYPIPRHDTVYWYQQGPGQDPQFLISFYEKMQSDKGSIPDRFSAQQFSDYHSELNMSSLELGDSALYFCASSLGRGLALEQYFGPGTRLTVT.

This clone qualifies as large. The chain couples TRBV19 to TRBJ1-5; D may be TRBD1 (5 bases). The CDR3 has 13 residues. Germline V lookup: CDR1 LNHDA, CDR2 SQIVND (reference sequence). Trimming took 7 bases from V and 0 from J, leaving 7 bases between them. The CDR3: CASTQGSNQPQHF. The DNA for the CDR3 is TGTGCCAGTACCCAGGGTAGCAATCAGCCCCAGCATTTT.

The chain has TRBV29-1 and TRBJ1-1; perhaps TRBD1 as D (5 bases). The V end was cut by 2 bases, the J end by 0 bases, with 13 bases between. The CDR3 is 15 amino acids. In germline, CDR1 is SQVTM, CDR2 ANQGSEA. CDR3 DNA: TGCAGCGTTGAACGCCAGGGTGGGATGAACACTGAAGCTTTCTTT. It encodes CSVERQGGMNTEAFF.

The genes are TRBV5-1 and TRBJ1-1; D remains unclear. Per the germline V gene, CDR1 is SGHRS and CDR2 is YFSETQ. The CDR3 sequence is 15 residues long. Trimming cost V 0 bases and J 6 bases, with 15 bases left between them. CDR3 bases: TGCGCCAGCAGCTTGGGTCATGGGCAGATCTCTGAAGCTTTCTTT. Its protein product is CASSLGHGQISEAFF.

In this sample, this clone is medium-sized. The chain couples TRBV11-3 to TRBJ2-1; 13 bases line up with TRBD2. The CDR3 loop spans 16 amino acids. CDR1 is SGHNT and CDR2 is YENEEA in the germline V gene. V was clipped by 5 bases and J by 7 bases; unmatched bases: 8. DNA of the CDR3: TGTGCCAGCAGCCCAGAAGGACTAGCGGGAGTAAATGAGCAGTTCTTC. Translation: CASSPEGLAGVNEQFF.

V is TRBV6-8 and J is TRBJ1-5; D not resolved. Trimming removed 5 bases from V and 0 bases from J, with 11 bases in between. The CDR3 is 15 residues long. CDR1 is MNHGY and CDR2 is SAAAGT in the germline V gene. Here the CDR3 DNA reads TGTGCCAGCAGTCCGGTTTACGGTAGCAATCAGCCCCAGCATTTT. Its protein product is CASSPVYGSNQPQHF.

This clone occurred a few times. The rearrangement uses TRBV6-8 and TRBJ1-2, with 10 bases lining up with TRBD1. Looked up from germline, CDR1 is MNHGY and CDR2 is SAAAGT. The CDR3 totals 16 residues. V was clipped by 6 bases and J by 2 bases; unmatched bases: 9. This CDR3 is CASSALGQGKNYGYTF. The CDR3 DNA follows: TGTGCCAGCAGCGCGCTGGGACAGGGGAAAAACTATGGCTACACCTTC.

This clone was found a few times. The CDR3 sequence is CASSYRGLDEETQYF. Here the CDR3 DNA reads TGTGCCAGCAGTTACCGGGGACTAGACGAAGAGACCCAGTACTTC. This chain connects TRBV6-8 to TRBJ2-5, with 8 nucleotides matching TRBD2. CDR1 is MNHGY, CDR2 SAAAGT, per germline. V was pared by 2 bases and J by 3 bases, with 5 bases of the junction left unmatched. This CDR3 comprises 15 residues.